This TCR beta chain was recorded in a study of monozygotic twins with cystic fibrosis. Profiled with immunoSEQ multiplex PCR; TCRdb holds only in-frame clones, not every one. The table includes approximately 8,700 clones, approximately 91% detected once. The CDR3 is made up of 13 amino acids. Germline V gene lookup returns CDR1 ENHRY and CDR2 SYGVKD. The V segment lost 10 bases and the J segment 8 bases; nucleotides outside the gene matches: 8. This clone showed up just a few times. The rearrangement joins TRBV10-3 to TRBJ1-6; the match to TRBD1 covers 7 bases. Sequenced sample: blood. This clonotype was sampled from a boy between 2 and 10 years old with cystic fibrosis. In DNA form, the CDR3 reads TGTGCCAACCGACAGGGAAGGGATTCACCCCTCCACTTT. It encodes CANRQGRDSPLHF.